This entry lists 21 T cell receptor beta chains sequenced from one sample in a study of blood T cell repertoires in COVID-19. Some clones are missing from TCRdb's copy, which holds only in-frame ones; the method was immunoSEQ multiplex PCR. Here the sample spans around 88,000 clones, approximately 91% being singletons. The sequenced material came from peripheral blood. These receptors all come from an elderly woman with acute or convalescent COVID-19.

The chain couples TRBV20-1 to TRBJ1-1; a weak D match, TRBD1 (5 bases). The V gene's germline CDR1 is DFQATT and CDR2 SNEGSKA (reference sequence). CDR3 length: 13 residues. The germline V and J ends were trimmed by 3 bases and 0 bases, with 8 bases remaining between them. This chain's CDR3 is CSASKGLNTEAFF. The CDR3 nucleotides read TGCAGTGCTAGTAAGGGGTTGAACACTGAAGCTTTCTTT.

The table lists this clone with a count of one. The chain joins TRBV27 to TRBJ2-5; D remains ambiguous. The CDR3 covers 15 residues. The V gene lost 5 bases and the J gene lost 0 bases, with 13 bases spanning the gap. The germline V gene encodes CDR1 MNHEY and CDR2 SMNVEV (reference sequence). For the CDR3, the DNA is TGTGCCAGCAGTAGGAGCAGTTGGTACCAAGAGACCCAGTACTTC. As protein: CASSRSSWYQETQYF.

The rearrangement joins TRBV12-5 to TRBJ2-5, with D perhaps matching TRBD2 (5 bases). Germline V gene sequence: CDR1 LGHNT, CDR2 FRNRAP. V lost 1 base and J 5 bases, leaving 14 bases between the germline ends. This CDR3 contains 15 residues. CDR3 region: CASGLEAGPRETQYF. CDR3 sequence (DNA): TGTGCTAGTGGTTTGGAGGCGGGCCCCAGGGAGACCCAGTACTTC.

This sequence joins TRBV7-9 and TRBJ2-1; 9 bases are a match to TRBD2. This CDR3 has 15 residues. V was pared by 4 bases and J by 6 bases, with 7 bases of the junction left unmatched. Germline V gene data show CDR1 as SEHNR and CDR2 as FQNEAQ (reference sequence). This CDR3 reads CASSYSGSFGNEQFF. The CDR3 DNA reads as TGTGCCAGCAGCTATAGCGGGAGCTTCGGCAATGAGCAGTTCTTC.

The V and J genes are TRBV6-4 and TRBJ2-1; a possible D gene is TRBD2 (5 bases). Trimming removed 0 bases from V and 0 bases from J, with 15 bases in between. This CDR3 is 18 amino acids long. Germline CDR1 and CDR2: MRHNA and SNTAGT. CDR3 DNA sequence: TGTGCCAGCAGTGACTCAGGCATGGTAGCGAGCTCCTACAATGAGCAGTTCTTC. It is translated as CASSDSGMVASSYNEQFF.

The table lists this clone with a count of one. This sequence joins TRBV6-6 and TRBJ1-5, with 8 nucleotides matching TRBD1. J was trimmed by 9 bases and V by 2 bases; bases with no gene match: 9. Germline V lookup: CDR1 MNHNY, CDR2 SVGAGI (reference sequence). The CDR3 is 15 amino acids. The CDR3 DNA follows: TGTGCCAGCAGTTACCCGTCTGAGACAGGGGCGCCCCAGCATTTT. This translates into CASSYPSETGAPQHF.

The chain recombines TRBV23-1 with TRBJ1-2, with D perhaps matching TRBD1 (5 bases). TRBV23-1 is an open reading frame whose function is uncertain. There are 13 residues in the CDR3. V gave up 6 bases and J gave up 4 bases, with 12 bases separating them. The CDR3 DNA follows: TGCGCCAGCAGGGAGGGGCAGCTCTATGGCTACACCTTC. This translates into CASREGQLYGYTF.

This clone ranks as medium-sized. The chain couples TRBV16 to TRBJ1-1; D unresolved. V lost 4 bases to trimming and J lost 0 bases, with 12 bases between them. This CDR3 is 15 amino acids long. Germline lookup yields CDR1 KGHSY and CDR2 FQNENV. The DNA for the CDR3 is TGTGCCAGCAGCCCTGACACTCCCATGAACACTGAAGCTTTCTTT. It specifies CASSPDTPMNTEAFF.

The rearrangement uses TRBV27 and TRBJ2-1; D possibly corresponds to TRBD2 (5 bases). The germline CDR1 and CDR2 sequences are MNHEY and SMNVEV (reference sequence). Trimming removed 3 bases at V and 4 bases at J, with 19 bases between. This CDR3 comprises 17 residues. The CDR3 DNA is TGTGCCAGCAGTTTTGTCGGTGACGGGATAACTTACAATGAGCAGTTCTTC. It specifies CASSFVGDGITYNEQFF.

This clone appeared a few times. This chain joins TRBV5-1 and TRBJ1-6; 7 bases align to TRBD1. Germline loops: CDR1 SGHRS, CDR2 YFSETQ. The V gene end was trimmed by 2 bases and the J gene end by 9 bases; junction bases not matched to a gene: 8. This CDR3 contains 15 residues. The CDR3 here is CASSFLQGEFSPLHF. Written as DNA, the CDR3 is TGCGCCAGCAGCTTCCTCCAGGGGGAATTTTCACCCCTCCACTTT.

The genes are TRBV6-5 and TRBJ2-7; 9 bases agree with TRBD2. After removal of 5 bases from V and 1 base from J, the junction contained 0 bases not matched to a gene. This CDR3 region has 13 residues. CDR1 and CDR2 (germline): MNHEY, SVGAGI. CDR3 DNA sequence: TGTGCCAGCAGTACTAGCGGGTCCTACGAGCAGTACTTC. It specifies CASSTSGSYEQYF.

The V and J genes are TRBV9 and TRBJ2-1; tentative D call: TRBD1 (5 bases). In germline, CDR1 is SGDLS, CDR2 YYNGEE. The V end lost 0 bases, the J end lost 8 bases, and 15 bases lay between the germline ends. The CDR3 is made up of 15 amino acids. This chain's CDR3 is CASSVGGSFADEQFF. The CDR3 DNA sequence: TGTGCCAGCAGCGTAGGGGGCTCTTTCGCTGATGAGCAGTTCTTC.

The rearrangement links TRBV28 to TRBJ1-6; TRBD1 might be the D (6 bases). In germline, CDR1 is MDHEN, CDR2 SYDVKM. The V end was cut by 6 bases, the J end by 2 bases, with 8 bases between. This CDR3 has 14 amino acids. This CDR3 reads CASRQGPYNSPLHF. The CDR3 DNA follows: TGTGCCAGCAGACAGGGCCCCTATAATTCACCCCTCCACTTT.

V and J are TRBV4-3 and TRBJ1-5; D may be TRBD1 (6 bases). The CDR3 is 16 residues long. Per the germline V gene, CDR1 is LGHNA and CDR2 is YSLEER. Trimming took 0 bases from V and 4 from J, leaving 13 bases between them. For the CDR3, the DNA is TGCGCCAGCAGCCAAGATCGGGGCAGGGGAAATCAGCCCCAGCATTTT. Its translation: CASSQDRGRGNQPQHF.

V is TRBV7-2 and J is TRBJ1-5, with 7 bases fitting TRBD1. The CDR3 length is 15 residues. Germline V CDR1 and CDR2: SGHTA, FQGNSA. The junction had 5 bases not matched to a gene; V was cut back by 1 base and J by 5 bases. CDR3 DNA sequence: TGTGCCAGCAGCTTAGACAGGGGATCCGATCAGCCCCAGCATTTT. This translates into CASSLDRGSDQPQHF.

The chain carries TRBV4-1 and TRBJ1-1, with 9 bases aligning to TRBD1. This CDR3 spans 15 amino acids. The J segment lost 2 bases and the V segment lost 3 bases, leaving 4 bases of the junction unmatched. The germline CDR1 and CDR2 sequences are MGHRA and YSYEKL. CDR3 in DNA: TGCGCCAGCAGCCAGGGGGGACAGGGAAACACTGAAGCTTTCTTT. As protein: CASSQGGQGNTEAFF.

The V call is TRBV18, the J call TRBJ1-1; the D gene is possibly TRBD1 (6 bases). The CDR3 sequence is 18 residues long. The V end was cut by 3 bases, the J end by 1 base, with 21 bases between. Germline V CDR1 and CDR2: KGHSH, LQKENI. CDR3 DNA sequence: TGTGCCAGCTCACCCCGAAAGGGGGATGGGCTTTCGAACACTGAAGCTTTCTTT. This encodes CASSPRKGDGLSNTEAFF.

The chain links TRBV5-6 to TRBJ2-7; perhaps TRBD2 as D (6 bases). The CDR3 contains 15 residues. Germline V lookup: CDR1 SGHDT, CDR2 YYEEEE. V lost 3 bases, J lost 2 bases, and 15 bases lay in between. The CDR3 sequence: CASSSGGTAPYEQYF. The CDR3 DNA follows: TGTGCCAGCAGCTCCGGGGGAACGGCCCCCTACGAGCAGTACTTC.

This chain joins TRBV7-2 and TRBJ1-2; no firm D call. The CDR3 sequence is 15 residues long. Germline V gives CDR1 SGHTA, CDR2 FQGNSA. Trimming removed 1 base from V and 4 bases from J, with 13 bases in between. The CDR3 loop reads CASSLGHQSIYGYTF. The CDR3, as DNA: TGTGCCAGCAGCTTAGGACACCAAAGCATCTATGGCTACACCTTC.

The rearrangement uses TRBV6-5 and TRBJ2-2; 7 bases align to TRBD1. CDR1 is MNHEY and CDR2 is SVGAGI in the germline V gene. This CDR3 has 16 residues. V dropped 2 bases and J dropped 4; count of bases not matched to a gene: 7. DNA for the CDR3: TGTGCCAGCAGTTACAGGGGGCGCGTGAGCACCGGGGAGCTGTTTTTT. Translating it yields CASSYRGRVSTGELFF.

The chain has TRBV6-5 and TRBJ2-7, with a tentative D call TRBD1 (5 bases). V was cut by 2 bases and J by 3 bases, with 11 bases left in between. Per the germline V gene, CDR1 is MNHEY and CDR2 is SVGAGI. The CDR3 runs 14 residues. CDR3 in DNA: TGTGCCAGCAGTTACAGGCAGGGAAACTACGAGCAGTACTTC. Its protein product is CASSYRQGNYEQYF.